This TCR beta chain was profiled in a study of immune evolution from preneoplasia to lung adenocarcinoma (dated by TCRdb to 2020 to 2023). About the investigation overall: HLA loss of heterozygosity was found in 7% of AIS, roughly 16% of MIA and about a third of ADC lesions, and in no AAH lesions. Sample size was based on specimen availability rather than a prior power calculation. According to the study, more than 100 samples were used for TCR sequencing. The immune data were integrated with whole exome sequencing and methylation data from the same cohort of nodules. Resected precursor lesions (AAH, AIS, MIA) and invasive adenocarcinomas were compared with paired morphologically normal lung tissue. The study profiled immune contexture across lung adenocarcinoma precursors and invasive adenocarcinoma using immune gene expression, TCR sequencing and multiplex immunofluorescence. TCR sequencing data were obtained from 55 or so patients. The overall cohort comprised about 57 patients with pulmonary nodules who underwent surgical resection. POLYSOLVER was used to infer Class I HLA alleles from exome data, and LOHHLA was used to detect allele-specific HLA loss.

Results and caveats for the whole study, not just this receptor: Clonality was highest in normal lung, while later-stage lesions appeared to show lower clonality but higher T cell density and diversity. Because all patients came from Japan and China, whether the findings apply to Western populations was uncertain. The highest T cell clonality was observed in KRAS-mutant nodules compared with EGFR-mutant or double wild-type lesions. Top T cell clone frequencies were highest in normal lung and appeared to decrease progressively from AAH through AIS, MIA and invasive adenocarcinoma. The findings rested on association rather than direct causation, and larger cohorts with long-term follow-up and longitudinal biopsies were considered necessary.

The patients had resection in Japan or China between the mid-2010s and the late 2010s. Two lung cancer pathologists independently reviewed H&E slides to confirm the histologic diagnosis of every case. For nucleic acid extraction, premalignant or tumor cells were enriched by macro-dissection following pathologic assessment. FFPE tissue was used for DNA isolation with the AllPrep DNA/RNA FFPE Kit. Details on this clone: Its antigen is unknown. No per-base quality is available; no much larger clone lies one base away.

From its cysteine to its phenylalanine, the CDR3 spans 18 amino acids. This entry keeps only the CDR3 DNA: 54 bases, framed from base 1. V loses 4 bases, J loses 0 bases, and the germline ends lie 22 bases apart. The germline V gene sets CDR1 to MGHRA and CDR2 to YSYEKL. Using the immunoSEQ hsTCRbeta Kit, TCR beta CDR3 regions were sequenced from DNA. Under the source paper's analysis protocol: TCR sequencing data were analysed with the ImmunoSEQ Analyzer. T cell clonality was defined as 1 minus Pielou's evenness, as computed on productive rearrangements. To measure T cell diversity, the inverse Simpson index was applied to productive templates. T cell density was expressed as TCR beta template counts normalized to usable DNA, with usable DNA estimated by amplifying and sequencing housekeeping genes. Two-sided Kruskal-Wallis tests were used to compare TCR metrics across histologic stages. TCRdb re-hosts the immuneACCESS table, in-frame sequences only. Its copies lack some clones; in the studies checked, an unresolved V gene accounts for under half of them, and the cause for the rest is not known. The DNA gave D and trimming, while V, J and clone size come from that table. The sample yields around 10,000 clones; 90% were counted once. The leading ten clones occupy 2% to 3% of the sample.

The chain is encoded by TRBV4-1 joined to TRBJ2-7; the D gene is tentatively TRBD1 or TRBD2, each matching 5 bases. This TCR was recovered from a person aged 65 to 85 with invasive lung adenocarcinoma. Sequencing input: FFPE invasive lung adenocarcinoma tissue. The cell subset or site label corresponds to: frankly invasive lung adenocarcinoma (ADC). The CDR3 has the sequence CASSPGAAPARSSYEQYF. DNA sequence: TGCGCCAGCAGCCCCGGGGCCGCCCCCGCTCGAAGCTCCTACGAGCAGTACTTC.